The rows below give T cell receptor beta chains drawn from one sample of a study of CD8 T cells in ankylosing spondylitis. TCRdb used MiXCR to reprocess the 5' RACE reads, holding one entry per CDR3 protein. The sample holds 40,000 to 50,000 distinct CDR3 sequences, more than 3% seen once. The sample taken for sequencing was blood, either unsorted or a sorted T cell fraction (not recorded which). The receptors were gathered from a female donor with ankylosing spondylitis or in good health (not recorded which). The CDR3 runs from the conserved cysteine through the conserved F or W. D genes are given only for firm matches. The listing skips clone size in some rows; elsewhere it reads once, few, many or a size class.

V gene	J gene	D gene	clone size	CDR3 DNA	CDR3 protein
TRBV9	TRBJ1-1	TRBD1	many	TGTGCCAGCAGCGTAGAGGCAGGGACCAGGGGGGAAGCTTTCTTT	CASSVEAGTRGEAFF
TRBV9	TRBJ1-6	TRBD1	many	TGTGCCAGCAGCGCCAGACAGGGGGCTTATTCACCCCTCCACTTT	CASSARQGAYSPLHF
TRBV9	TRBJ2-5	TRBD1	many	TGTGCCAGCAGCGCCTTCATCGGACAGGGGGAGGTGACCCAGTACTTC	CASSAFIGQGEVTQYF
TRBV9	TRBJ1-1	NA	many	TGTGCCAGCAGCGTAGACCCATCCCCTTGGGTCCCTGAAGCTTTCTTT	CASSVDPSPWVPEAFF
TRBV9	TRBJ1-1	NA	medium-sized	TGTGCCAGCAGCGTAGCTGAGGCGGCTGAAGCTTTCTTT	CASSVAEAAEAFF
TRBV9	TRBJ2-1	NA	few	TGTGCCAGCAGCGTAACGCCCGGGGGAACCTACAATGAGCAGTTCTTC	CASSVTPGGTYNEQFF
TRBV9	TRBJ2-7	TRBD1	NA	TGTGCCAGCAGCGTAGCGTGGGACAGCTTATACGAGCAGTACTTC	CASSVAWDSLYEQYF
TRBV9	TRBJ2-1	NA	many	TGTGCCAGCAGCGTAGACAGGGTAAGGGGCTCCTACAATGAGCAGTTCTTC	CASSVDRVRGSYNEQFF
TRBV9	TRBJ2-7	TRBD1	many	TGTGCCAGCAGCGTAGACCAGGGGGCATTCGACGAGCAGTACTTC	CASSVDQGAFDEQYF
TRBV9	TRBJ2-3	TRBD2	few	TGTGCCAGCAGCGTGCGACTAGCGGGGGGGAACACAGATACGCAGTATTTT	CASSVRLAGGNTDTQYF
TRBV21-1	TRBJ1-5	NA	large	TGTGCCAGCAGCAAAGCGCAGGGAGAGCAGCCCCAGCATTTT	CASSKAQGEQPQHF
TRBV9	TRBJ2-7	NA	many	TGTGCCAGCAGCGTAGGGGACGGGGGGCTCTACGAGCAGTACTTC	CASSVGDGGLYEQYF
TRBV9	TRBJ2-2	TRBD1	few	TGTGCCAGCAGCCCGGGACAGGGGGGGTTTGCCGGGGAGCTGTTTTTT	CASSPGQGGFAGELFF
TRBV9	TRBJ2-3	TRBD2	many	TGTGCCAGCAGCCCGAGTCCAGCGGGGGGAGGCACAGATACGCAGTATTTT	CASSPSPAGGGTDTQYF
TRBV9	TRBJ2-1	NA	many	TGTGCCAGCAGCGTAGGGGTCTCAATAGGGTACAATGAGCAGTTCTTC	CASSVGVSIGYNEQFF
TRBV9	TRBJ2-1	TRBD2	NA	TGTGCCAGCAGCAGAAGCGGGGGGGCCGCCAATGAGCAGTTCTTC	CASSRSGGAANEQFF
TRBV9	TRBJ2-7	TRBD1	many	TGTGCCAGCAGCGAAGGACAGGGGGTATACGAGCAGTACTTC	CASSEGQGVYEQYF
TRBV9	TRBJ1-1	NA	many	TGTGCCAGCAGCATCTCAGGGGTAATAAACACTGAAGCTTTCTTT	CASSISGVINTEAFF